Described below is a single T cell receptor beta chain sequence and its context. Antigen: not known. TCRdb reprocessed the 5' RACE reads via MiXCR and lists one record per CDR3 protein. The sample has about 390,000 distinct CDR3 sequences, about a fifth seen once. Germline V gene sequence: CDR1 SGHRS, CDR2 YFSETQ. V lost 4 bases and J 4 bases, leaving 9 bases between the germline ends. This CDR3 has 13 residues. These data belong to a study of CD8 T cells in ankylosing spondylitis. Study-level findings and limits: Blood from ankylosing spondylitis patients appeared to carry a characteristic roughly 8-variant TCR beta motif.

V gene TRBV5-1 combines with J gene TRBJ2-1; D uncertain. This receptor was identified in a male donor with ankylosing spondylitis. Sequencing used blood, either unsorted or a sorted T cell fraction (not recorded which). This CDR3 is CASSIQAYNEQFF. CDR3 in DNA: TGCGCCAGCAGCATCCAAGCTTACAATGAGCAGTTCTTC.